This record covers a single TCR beta chain. Methods used by the authors: From reference gene primer amplification, estimates of nucleated cell counts were derived. Method: immunoSEQ multiplex PCR; TCRdb's copy keeps in-frame clones and lacks some. V and J calls and clone size follow that table, whereas D and trimming were derived from the DNA. The sample consists of tens of thousands of clones, roughly 84% of them appearing once. The record originates from a study of blood T cell repertoires in COVID-19. At the level of the study: COVID-19 samples collected from the United States, Italy and Spain covered acute and convalescent phases. PBMCs, B-cell-depleted T cells, or T cells were the source of the cDNA or gDNA that made up the material.

The sequence was collected from a middle-aged man with acute or convalescent COVID-19. The sequenced sample consisted of peripheral blood.

This CDR3 is CASSFRRGAKNIQYF. CDR3 sequence (DNA): TGTGCCAGCAGCTTCCGCAGGGGAGCCAAAAACATTCAGTACTTC. This chain connects TRBV7-2 to TRBJ2-4; D possibly corresponds to TRBD1 (6 bases). The V gene lost 3 bases and the J gene lost 0 bases, with 9 bases spanning the gap. The CDR3 is 15 amino acids. Per the germline V gene, CDR1 is SGHTA and CDR2 is FQGNSA.